The 15 T cell receptor beta chains below all came from one sample that was sequenced in a study of cytomegalovirus exposure and HLA in healthy donors. It was with 60 Vbeta and 13 Jbeta primers that the PCR ran. Clones were read by immunoSEQ multiplex PCR, and TCRdb kept only the in-frame ones, dropping some. In the table there are about 67,000 clones, approximately 81% of which are singletons. The sequencing input was PBMCs. The receptors originated from a woman younger than 45 in good health and CMV-seronegative.

V is TRBV7-6 and J is TRBJ1-3; D may be TRBD1 (5 bases). CDR1 and CDR2 (germline): SGHVS, FNYEAQ. Trimming took 3 bases from V and 4 from J, leaving 10 bases between them. The CDR3 consists of 14 residues. The CDR3 sequence is CASSFSGQGNTIYF. Here the CDR3 DNA reads TGTGCCAGCAGCTTCTCAGGGCAAGGAAACACCATATATTTT.

V and J are TRBV19 and TRBJ1-1; no reliable D call. Trimming pared 5 bases from V and 0 bases from J, leaving 13 bases between. CDR3 length: 15 residues. Germline CDR1 LNHDA, CDR2 SQIVND (reference sequence). This CDR3 reads CASSERASLNTEAFF. Here the CDR3 DNA reads TGTGCCAGTAGTGAGCGGGCTTCCTTGAACACTGAAGCTTTCTTT.

This chain links TRBV18 with TRBJ2-5; the match to TRBD2 covers 8 bases. J gave up 4 bases and V 3 bases, and 7 bases lay outside the gene matches. CDR1 and CDR2 from the germline V gene are KGHSH and LQKENI. The CDR3 is 15 amino acids. The CDR3 sequence is CASSPTLAGGETQYF. In DNA form, the CDR3 reads TGTGCCAGCTCACCGACCCTAGCGGGTGGAGAGACCCAGTACTTC.

CDR3 nucleotide sequence: TGCGCCAGCAGCCAAGATGCCGGCCTGGGCCGTGGAAACACCATATATTTT. It specifies CASSQDAGLGRGNTIYF. The chain combines TRBV4-3 with TRBJ1-3; unclear D gene. Germline loops: CDR1 LGHNA, CDR2 YSLEER. The V and J ends lost 0 bases and 3 bases respectively, with 15 bases between them. There are 17 residues in the CDR3.

Of note for this clone: A read error may produce the germline difference seen at one junction end. The identical CDR3 is also encoded by other nucleotide sequences in the sample. This rearrangement joins TRBV7-2 to TRBJ1-3; the match to TRBD1 covers 11 bases. CDR3 length: 17 amino acids. Germline assignment: CDR1 SGHTA and CDR2 FQGNSA. Written as DNA, the CDR3 is TGTGCCAGCAGCCCCAATGGGGCGGGGACAGGGGGAAACACCATATACTTT. Protein: CASSPNGAGTGGNTIYF.

The chain combines TRBV15 with TRBJ1-2; D is perhaps TRBD1 (6 bases). There are 15 residues in the CDR3. From germline, CDR1 is LNHNV and CDR2 YYDKDF (reference sequence). Trimming took 5 bases from V and 9 from J, leaving 22 bases between them. CDR3 amino acids: CATSGGGTGSSRYTF. The CDR3 nucleotides read TGTGCCACCAGCGGAGGCGGTACAGGGAGTAGCCGCTACACCTTC.

Note on this clone: One end of the junction is discordant with germline, which a read error may explain. The chain combines TRBV7-9 with TRBJ2-7; D remains unclear. Looked up from germline, CDR1 is SEHNR and CDR2 is FQNEAQ (reference sequence). The length of the CDR3 is 11 residues. In DNA form, the CDR3 reads TGTTCCAGCAGCTCACTGAACGAGCAGTACTTC. As protein: CSSSSLNEQYF.

This clone has only a few counts. This chain joins TRBV27 and TRBJ1-1; D unclear. Germline CDR1 MNHEY, CDR2 SMNVEV (reference sequence). CDR3 length equals 14 residues. V lost 1 base, J lost 0 bases, and 6 bases lay in between. The CDR3 spells CASSLLHMNTEAFF. The DNA of the CDR3 is TGTGCCAGCAGTTTATTGCACATGAACACTGAAGCTTTCTTT.

About this clone itself: One end of the junction does not line up with germline, which may come from a read error. The V call is TRBV7-7, the J call TRBJ1-6; possibly TRBD1 for D (5 bases). The CDR3 spans 14 residues. Germline values: CDR1 SSHAT, CDR2 FNYEAQ (reference sequence). CDR3: CASSLEGSSSPLHF. CDR3 nucleotides: TGTGCTAGCAGCTTAGAGGGGTCGAGCTCACCCCTCCACTTT.

The genes are TRBV19 and TRBJ2-1; 8 bases match TRBD2. The germline V gene has CDR1 LNHDA and CDR2 SQIVND (reference sequence). This CDR3 is built from 14 residues. V dropped 1 base and J dropped 11; count of bases not matched to a gene: 7. The CDR3 sequence is CASSIGGLDPKQFF. The CDR3 bases are TGTGCCAGTAGTATAGGGGGACTAGACCCCAAGCAGTTCTTC.

This chain joins TRBV5-5 and TRBJ1-1, with a tentative D call TRBD1 (5 bases). V lost 4 bases and J 1 base, leaving 8 bases between the germline ends. Germline V CDR1 and CDR2: SGHKS, YYEKEE (reference sequence). This CDR3 comprises 13 residues. The CDR3 reads CASSLDRNTEAFF. The CDR3 coding sequence is TGTGCCAGCAGCCTTGACAGGAACACTGAAGCTTTCTTT. Filled out from reference TRBV5-5 and TRBJ1-1, the complete variable domain reads DAGVTQSPTHLIKTRGQQVTLRCSPISGHKSVSWYQQVLGQGPQFIFQYYEKEERGRGNFPDRFSARQFPNYSSELNVNALLLGDSALYLCASSLDRNTEAFFGQGTRLTVV.

V and J are TRBV4-3 and TRBJ1-2; tentatively, D is TRBD1 (6 bases). In germline, CDR1 is LGHNA, CDR2 YSLEER. V dropped 2 bases and J dropped 8 bases, with 18 bases sitting between them. CDR3 length: 15 residues. The CDR3 DNA is TGCGCCAGCAGCCAACTTACGAACAGGGAACGGGGCTACACCTTC. Amino acid sequence: CASSQLTNRERGYTF.

The chain joins TRBV27 to TRBJ2-7; weak D call: TRBD2 (5 bases). The CDR3 length is 16 residues. Germline CDR1 is MNHEY and CDR2 is SMNVEV (reference sequence). V was clipped by 6 bases and J by 2 bases, with 20 bases between them. The CDR3 DNA reads TGTGCCAGCAGCGGTCTCGGGCGGGCGCGGGCCTACGAGCAGTACTTC. Encoded protein: CASSGLGRARAYEQYF.

The J gene is TRBJ1-1, the V gene TRBV5-1; unclear D gene. Germline values: CDR1 SGHRS, CDR2 YFSETQ. The length of the CDR3 is 12 residues. Trimming removed 2 bases at V and 1 base at J, with 3 bases between. This CDR3 reads CASSFGNTEAFF. The CDR3 DNA reads as TGCGCCAGCAGCTTCGGGAACACTGAAGCTTTCTTT. Looking up the rest from reference TRBV5-1 and TRBJ1-1 gives the full variable domain: KAGVTQTPRYLIKTRGQQVTLSCSPISGHRSVSWYQQTPGQGLQFLFEYFSETQRNKGNFPGRFSGRQFSNSRSEMNVSTLELGDSALYLCASSFGNTEAFFGQGTRLTVV.

The V call is TRBV5-1, the J call TRBJ2-5; 10 bases line up with TRBD2. The CDR3 is made up of 15 amino acids. After removal of 2 bases from V and 5 bases from J, the junction contained 6 bases not matched to a gene. Germline assignment: CDR1 SGHRS and CDR2 YFSETQ. The CDR3 region is CASSLTSGTAETQYF. The CDR3 region has the DNA TGCGCCAGCAGCTTAACTAGCGGGACAGCTGAGACCCAGTACTTC.